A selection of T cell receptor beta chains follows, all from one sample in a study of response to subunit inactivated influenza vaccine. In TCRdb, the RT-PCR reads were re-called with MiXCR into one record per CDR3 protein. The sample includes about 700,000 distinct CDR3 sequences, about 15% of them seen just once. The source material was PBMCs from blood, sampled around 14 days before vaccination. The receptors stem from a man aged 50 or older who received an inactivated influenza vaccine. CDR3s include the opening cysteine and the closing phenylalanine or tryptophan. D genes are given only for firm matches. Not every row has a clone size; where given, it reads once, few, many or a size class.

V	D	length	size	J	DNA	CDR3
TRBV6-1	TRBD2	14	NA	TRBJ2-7	TGTGCCAGCAGTGTCCGGGGGGGCAAGTACGAGCAGTACTTC	CASSVRGGKYEQYF
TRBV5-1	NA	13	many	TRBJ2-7	TGCGCCAGCAGATTCGAGGATCCCTACGAGCAGTACTTC	CASRFEDPYEQYF
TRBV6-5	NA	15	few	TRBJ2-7	TGTGCCAGCAGTTACTGGCGAAACGGGGTGGACGAGCAGTACTTC	CASSYWRNGVDEQYF
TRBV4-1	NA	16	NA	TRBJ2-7	TGCGCCAGCAGCCATGAAAGGGGTAGCGGAGAATACGAGCAGTACTTC	CASSHERGSGEYEQYF
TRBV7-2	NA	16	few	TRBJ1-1	TGTGCCAGCAGCCCGCGTCCCGGGACACAAAACACTGAAGCTTTCTTT	CASSPRPGTQNTEAFF
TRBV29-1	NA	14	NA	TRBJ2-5	TGCAGCGTTGCCCCCTCAAGGAACGGCTGGACCCAGTACTTC	CSVAPSRNGWTQYF
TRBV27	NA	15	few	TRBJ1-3	TGTGCCAGCAGTCCTCGGTGGCCTTCTGGAAACACCATATATTTT	CASSPRWPSGNTIYF
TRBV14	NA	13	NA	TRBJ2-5	TGTGCCAGCAGCCAGCGGTTCCAAGAGACCCAGTACTTC	CASSQRFQETQYF
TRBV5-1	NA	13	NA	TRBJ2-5	TGCGCCAGCAGCTTGCCATACCAAGAGACCCAGTACTTC	CASSLPYQETQYF
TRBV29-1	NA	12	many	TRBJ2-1	TGCAGCGTCCGGGGCAGGGGGGTTGAGCAGTTCTTC	CSVRGRGVEQFF
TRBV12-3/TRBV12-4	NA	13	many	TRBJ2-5	TGTGCCAGCAGTTTCCGGCTCCAAGAGACCCAGTACTTC	CASSFRLQETQYF
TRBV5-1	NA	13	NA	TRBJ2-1	TGCGCCAGCAGCTTTACTAGTCAGGGTGAGCAGTTCTTC	CASSFTSQGEQFF
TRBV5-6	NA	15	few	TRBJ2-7	TGTGCCAGCAGCTACGGAGGGGTTAGGATCTACGAGCAGTACTTC	CASSYGGVRIYEQYF
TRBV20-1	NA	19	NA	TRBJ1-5	TGCAGTGCTAGCCCCCCCCTAGGACTTGCCAATTGGGGCAATCAGCCCCAGCATTTT	CSASPPLGLANWGNQPQHF
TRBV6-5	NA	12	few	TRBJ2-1	TGTGCCAGCAGTTACTCAGGAGTGTCGGAGTTCTTC	CASSYSGVSEFF
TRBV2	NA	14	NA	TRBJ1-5	TGTGCCAGCAGTGACAGGCTTGGGTTTCCGCCCCAGCATTTT	CASSDRLGFPPQHF
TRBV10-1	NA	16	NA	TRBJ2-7	TGCGCCAGCAGTGAACGTTCTGACACGATAACCTACGAGCAGTACTTC	CASSERSDTITYEQYF
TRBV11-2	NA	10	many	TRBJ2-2	TGTGCCAGCAGCACCGGGGAGCTGTTTTTT	CASSTGELFF
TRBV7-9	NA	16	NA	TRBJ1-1	TGTGCCAGCAGCCGTGGGTGGGCGGCACTTAACACTGAAGCTTTCTTT	CASSRGWAALNTEAFF
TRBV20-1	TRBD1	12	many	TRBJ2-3	TGCAGACCCCAGGGGGACACACATACGCAGTATTTT	CRPQGDTHTQYF
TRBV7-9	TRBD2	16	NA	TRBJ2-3	TGTGCCAGCAGCCCGATAGCGGGAGGGAGAAAAGATACGCAGTATTTT	CASSPIAGGRKDTQYF
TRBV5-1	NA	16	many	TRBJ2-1	TGCGCCAGCAGTTACGAACCCAGGGACCGGGGGAATGAGCAGTTCTTC	CASSYEPRDRGNEQFF
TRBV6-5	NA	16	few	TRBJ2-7	TGTGCCAGCAGTACTCAATTCCGGGGCTCCCCCTACGAGCAGTACTTC	CASSTQFRGSPYEQYF
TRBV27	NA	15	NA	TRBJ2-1	TGTGCCAGCAGTCCGTTTTCGGCGTCCTACAATGAGCAGTTCTTC	CASSPFSASYNEQFF
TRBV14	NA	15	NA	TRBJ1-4	TGTGCCAGCAGCCAATATAGGGTGAATAATGAAAAACTGTTTTTT	CASSQYRVNNEKLFF
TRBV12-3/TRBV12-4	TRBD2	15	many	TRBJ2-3	TGTGCCAGCAGTTTAGGGGGGGGTCTAACAGATACGCAGTATTTT	CASSLGGGLTDTQYF
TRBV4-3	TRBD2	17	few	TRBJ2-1	TGCGCCAGCAGCCAAGATCCCGGGACTAGAGTAGGCAATGAGCAGTTCTTC	CASSQDPGTRVGNEQFF
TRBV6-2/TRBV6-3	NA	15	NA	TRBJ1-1	TGTGCCAGCACCTTCACCACTGGCGTGAACACTGAAGCTTTCTTT	CASTFTTGVNTEAFF
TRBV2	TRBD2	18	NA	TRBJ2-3	TGTGCCAGCAGTGCCGGGACTAGCGGGAGGTTTAGCACAGATACGCAGTATTTT	CASSAGTSGRFSTDTQYF
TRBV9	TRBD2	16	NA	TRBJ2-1	TGTGCCAGCAGCGCCCAAGCGGGAGTCGGTAGCAATGAGCAGTTCTTC	CASSAQAGVGSNEQFF
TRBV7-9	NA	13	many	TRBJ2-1	TGTGCCAGCAGCTTAGCGGGGGCCCATGAGCAGTTCTTC	CASSLAGAHEQFF
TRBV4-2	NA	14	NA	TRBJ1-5	TGTGCCAGCAGCCAAGTAGCTAGCAATCAGCCCCAGCATTTT	CASSQVASNQPQHF
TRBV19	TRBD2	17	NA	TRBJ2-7	TGTGCCAGTAGTGTTTACGGGACTAGCGGGATCGGCTACGAGCAGTACTTC	CASSVYGTSGIGYEQYF
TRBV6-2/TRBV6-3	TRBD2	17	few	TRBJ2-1	TGTGCCAGCAGTCGCCTCCTGCGGGAGGGGAGGTACAATGAGCAGTTCTTC	CASSRLLREGRYNEQFF
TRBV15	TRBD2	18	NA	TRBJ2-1	TGTGCCACCAGCAGAGATGGGACTAGCGGGAGGGCCTTGGATGAGCAGTTCTTC	CATSRDGTSGRALDEQFF
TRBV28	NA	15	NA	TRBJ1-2	TGTGCCAGCAGTTTAGGGCCAGTCAGTATACATGGCTACACCTTC	CASSLGPVSIHGYTF
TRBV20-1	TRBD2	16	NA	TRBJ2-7	TGCAGTGCTCCCGGGACTAGCGTGAAGAGCTCCTACGAGCAGTACTTC	CSAPGTSVKSSYEQYF
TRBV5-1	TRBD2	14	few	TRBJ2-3	TGCGCCAGCTCGCGGGGGGGCTGGGCAGATACGCAGTATTTT	CASSRGGWADTQYF
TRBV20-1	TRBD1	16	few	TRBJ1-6	TGCAGTGCTAGGGATGACATACAGGGGGCTCGATCACCCCTCCACTTT	CSARDDIQGARSPLHF
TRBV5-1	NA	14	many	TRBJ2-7	TGCGCCAGCAGCTTGGAAGGACAGACCTACGAGCAGTACTTC	CASSLEGQTYEQYF
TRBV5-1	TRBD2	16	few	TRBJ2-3	TGCGCCAGCAGCTTGGTCAGCGGGGAGCTCACAGATACGCAGTATTTT	CASSLVSGELTDTQYF
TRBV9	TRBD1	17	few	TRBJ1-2	TGTGCCAGCAGCTCGTACGACAGGGAAGGACTAAGAGAGGGCTACACCTTC	CASSSYDREGLREGYTF
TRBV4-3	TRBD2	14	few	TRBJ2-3	TGCGCCAGCAGCGGGACTAGCCTTGCAGATACGCAGTATTTT	CASSGTSLADTQYF
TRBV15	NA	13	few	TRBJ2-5	TGTGCCACCAGCAGCCAGGGTTGGGAGACCCAGTACTTC	CATSSQGWETQYF
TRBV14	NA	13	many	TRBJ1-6	TGTGCCAGCAGCCAAATCGTGGATTCACCCCTCCACTTT	CASSQIVDSPLHF
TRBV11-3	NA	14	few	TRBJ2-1	TGTGCCAGCAGCGAATCGAGGGGGGCCAATGAGCAGTTCTTC	CASSESRGANEQFF
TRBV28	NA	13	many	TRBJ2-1	TGTGCCAGCACCCCAGGGGCAGTAGATGAGCAGTTCTTC	CASTPGAVDEQFF
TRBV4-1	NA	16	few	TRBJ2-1	TGCGCCAGCAGCCAAGAAGGTTATAGGGAGTCCTATGAGCAGTTCTTC	CASSQEGYRESYEQFF
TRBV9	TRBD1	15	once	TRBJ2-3	TGTGCCAGCAGCATCAGGGGGCCTAGCTCAGATACGCAGTATTTT	CASSIRGPSSDTQYF
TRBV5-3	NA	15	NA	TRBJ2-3	TGTGCCAGATTCCCCCCGGCGGAGATCACAGATACGCAGTATTTT	CARFPPAEITDTQYF
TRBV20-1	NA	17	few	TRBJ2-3	TGCAGTGCTAGTGGGGTCGGAACGGACCATGGTACAGATACGCAGTATTTT	CSASGVGTDHGTDTQYF
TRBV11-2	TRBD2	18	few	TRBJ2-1	TGTGCCAGCAGCTTAAGGTGGAGGAGAGCGGGGGGCGGGAATGAGCAGTTCTTC	CASSLRWRRAGGGNEQFF
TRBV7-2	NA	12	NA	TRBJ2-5	TGTGCCAGCAGCCGGGTGGGGGAGACCCAGTACTTC	CASSRVGETQYF
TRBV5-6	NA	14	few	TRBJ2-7	TGTGCCAGCAGCTTCCTGGACGGACCCTACGAGCAGTACTTC	CASSFLDGPYEQYF
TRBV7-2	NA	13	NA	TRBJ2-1	TGTGCCAGCAGCTTTAAGGAAGGGTCTGAGCAGTTCTTC	CASSFKEGSEQFF